The rows below give T cell receptor beta chains drawn from one sample of a study of blood T cell repertoires in COVID-19. The data were produced by immunoSEQ multiplex PCR, yet TCRdb's version contains in-frame clones alone and is incomplete. The table includes about 88,000 clones, approximately 90% detected once. What was sequenced was peripheral blood. These receptor sequences come from a woman in her sixties or seventies with COVID-19, enrolled during active disease. CDR3s include the opening cysteine and the closing phenylalanine or tryptophan. A D gene is named only where the DNA matches it firmly. Clone size is given for some rows only: seen once, a few or many times, or a class if the clone is expanded.

TRBJ1-2,.,TRBV5-8,.,CASSRGAVYGYTF,TGTGCCAGCAGCCGGGGGGCTGTCTATGGCTACACCTTC
TRBJ2-7,.,TRBV28,once,CASSDYGTPYEQYF,TGTGCCAGCAGTGACTACGGGACACCGTACGAGCAGTACTTC
TRBJ2-2,.,TRBV2,few,CASSERLTGELFF,TGTGCCAGCAGCGAAAGACTAACCGGGGAGCTGTTTTTT
TRBJ1-1,TRBD1,TRBV7-2,.,CASSTQTGMNTEAFF,TGTGCCAGCAGCACCCAGACAGGGATGAACACTGAAGCTTTCTTT
TRBJ1-3,.,TRBV6-1,.,CASSEARGSRNTIYF,TGTGCCAGCAGTGAAGCGAGGGGGTCGAGGAACACCATATATTTT
TRBJ2-5,.,TRBV7-9,.,CASSFASGGSETQYF,TGTGCCAGCAGCTTTGCGTCTGGGGGCAGTGAGACCCAGTACTTC
TRBJ1-3,.,TRBV4-3,.,CASSPSGVSGNTIYF,TGCGCCAGCAGCCCCTCAGGGGTTTCTGGAAACACCATATATTTT
TRBJ2-3,.,TRBV27,.,CASSAQRTPTYTDTQYF,TGTGCCAGCAGTGCCCAAAGGACACCTACTTACACAGATACGCAGTATTTT
TRBJ1-5,.,TRBV4-3,.,CASSQDWRGRRPQHF,TGCGCCAGCAGCCAAGACTGGCGGGGCCGGCGGCCCCAGCATTTT
TRBJ1-2,.,TRBV2,.,CASSAQGSNYGYTF,TGTGCCAGCAGTGCTCAGGGGTCTAACTATGGCTACACCTTC
TRBJ1-4,.,TRBV6-5,.,CASSIREKLFF,TGTGCCAGCTCAATCAGGGAAAAACTGTTTTTT
TRBJ2-5,.,TRBV7-6,.,CASGIADQETQYF,TGTGCCAGCGGAATAGCGGATCAAGAGACCCAGTACTTC
TRBJ1-1,.,TRBV6-5,.,CASSYNRAGTEAFF,TGTGCCAGCAGTTACAACAGGGCGGGCACTGAAGCTTTCTTT
TRBJ1-3,.,TRBV6-5,.,CASSTQTARGNTIYF,TGTGCCAGCAGTACCCAGACAGCGCGGGGAAACACCATATATTTT
TRBJ2-7,.,TRBV6-2/TRBV6-3,.,CASSYSAGDTYEQYF,TGTGCCAGCAGTTACTCGGCAGGGGATACCTACGAGCAGTACTTC
TRBJ1-1,.,TRBV7-9,.,CASSLLGGMNTEAFF,TGTGCCAGCAGCCTTTTGGGAGGGATGAACACTGAAGCTTTCTTT
TRBJ2-2,.,TRBV4-2,.,CASSQGLFGRELFF,TGTGCCAGCAGCCAAGGCCTTTTCGGTAGGGAGCTGTTTTTT
TRBJ2-5,TRBD1,TRBV2,.,CASRAGTGGRKTQYF,TGTGCCAGCAGGGCCGGGACAGGGGGCAGGAAGACCCAGTACTTC
TRBJ1-2,TRBD1,TRBV10-3,.,CAIGTGDPRDGYTF,TGTGCCATCGGGACAGGGGACCCAAGAGATGGCTACACCTTC
TRBJ2-2,.,TRBV7-2,.,CASSLRGWELFF,TGTGCCAGCAGCTTAAGGGGCTGGGAGCTGTTTTTT
TRBJ2-3,.,TRBV12-3/TRBV12-4,.,CASRLGDTQYF,TGTGCCAGCAGACTAGGAGATACGCAGTATTTT
TRBJ2-7,TRBD2,TRBV6-2/TRBV6-3,.,CASSYPGGQLSPSLYEQYF,TGTGCCAGCAGTTACCCGGGAGGGCAGCTTTCCCCGTCCCTCTACGAGCAGTACTTC
TRBJ1-4,TRBD1,TRBV18,.,CASSPLAGGVYEKLFF,TGTGCCAGCTCACCACTTGCAGGGGGTGTTTATGAAAAACTGTTTTTT
TRBJ2-1,TRBD2,TRBV3-1/TRBV3-2,.,CASSLRTSGGHNEQFF,TGTGCCAGCAGCCTCCGGACTAGCGGTGGGCACAATGAGCAGTTCTTC
TRBJ1-2,.,TRBV6-2/TRBV6-3,.,CASSYRLEGYGYTF,TGTGCCAGCAGTTACAGATTGGAGGGCTATGGCTACACCTTC
TRBJ1-2,TRBD1,TRBV9,.,CASRPGTGDYGYTF,TGTGCCAGCAGACCCGGGACAGGGGACTATGGCTACACCTTC
TRBJ2-2,.,TRBV9,.,CASSVGTEATGELFF,TGTGCCAGCAGCGTAGGGACAGAGGCCACCGGGGAGCTGTTTTTT
TRBJ1-1,.,TRBV3-1/TRBV3-2,.,CASSQDTGWGTEAFF,TGTGCCAGCAGCCAAGATACAGGGTGGGGCACTGAAGCTTTCTTT
TRBJ2-1,TRBD2,TRBV11-2,.,CASSSLSGVYNEQFF,TGTGCCAGCAGCTCACTCAGCGGGGTCTACAATGAGCAGTTCTTC
TRBJ2-7,.,TRBV7-2,once,CASSVIRGSYEQYF,TGTGCCAGCAGCGTAATAAGGGGCTCCTACGAGCAGTACTTC
TRBJ2-2,.,TRBV9,.,CASSPPMSGWAGELFF,TGTGCCAGCAGCCCTCCAATGTCAGGATGGGCCGGGGAGCTGTTTTTT
TRBJ1-1,TRBD1,TRBV6-5,few,CASGQTGGDTEAFF,TGTGCCAGCGGGCAGACAGGGGGGGACACTGAAGCTTTCTTT
TRBJ1-4,TRBD1,TRBV5-1,.,CASSYRPDRGGIATNEKLFF,TGCGCCAGCAGCTACCGACCGGACAGGGGGGGAATTGCAACTAATGAAAAACTGTTTTTT
TRBJ1-6,.,TRBV28,once,CASSRRDYRPNSPLHF,TGTGCCAGCAGCCGCCGGGACTACAGACCAAATTCACCCCTCCACTTT
TRBJ2-1,TRBD2,TRBV5-1,.,CASSLAAGGGANEQFF,TGCGCCAGCAGCTTGGCGGCGGGGGGAGGAGCGAATGAGCAGTTCTTC
TRBJ1-2,.,TRBV24-1,.,CATLFYQEDYGYTF,TGTGCCACCCTGTTCTATCAGGAGGACTATGGCTACACCTTC
TRBJ1-2,TRBD1,TRBV7-2,.,CASSMRGQGRDYGYTF,TGTGCCAGCAGCATGCGAGGACAGGGGCGCGACTATGGCTACACCTTC